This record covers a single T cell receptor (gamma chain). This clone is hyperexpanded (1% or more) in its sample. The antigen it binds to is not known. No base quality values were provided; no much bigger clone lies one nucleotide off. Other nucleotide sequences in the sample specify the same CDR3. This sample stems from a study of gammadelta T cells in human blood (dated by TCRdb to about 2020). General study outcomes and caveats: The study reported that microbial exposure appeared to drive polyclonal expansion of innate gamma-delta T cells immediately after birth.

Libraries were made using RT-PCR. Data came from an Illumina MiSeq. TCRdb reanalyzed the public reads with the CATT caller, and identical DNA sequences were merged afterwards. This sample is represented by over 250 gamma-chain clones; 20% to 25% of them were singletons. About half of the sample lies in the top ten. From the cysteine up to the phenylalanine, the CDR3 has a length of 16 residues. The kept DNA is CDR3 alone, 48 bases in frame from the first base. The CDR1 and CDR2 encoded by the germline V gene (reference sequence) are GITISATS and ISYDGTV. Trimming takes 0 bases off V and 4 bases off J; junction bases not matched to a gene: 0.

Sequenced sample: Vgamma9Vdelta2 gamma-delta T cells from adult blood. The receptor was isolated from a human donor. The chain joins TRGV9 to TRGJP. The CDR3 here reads CALWEVQELGKKIKVF. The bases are TGTGCCTTGTGGGAGGTGCAAGAGTTGGGCAAAAAAATCAAGGTATTT.